This TCR beta chain was documented in a study of Ad26.COV2.S vaccination and SARS-CoV-2 variants. The CDR3 length is 14 residues. The germline V gene has CDR1 LNHNV and CDR2 YYDKDF (reference sequence). Trimming shortened V by 6 bases and J by 3 bases, and 15 bases separated the two germline ends. Documented treatment: roughly 18 received Ad26.COV2.S at low or high dose, single or two shots; 5 received placebo; per-sample allocation not given. Each sample was drawn 63 days after the first injection (of vaccine or placebo). Built on an Ad26 vector, the vaccine expressed Wuhan-strain SARS-CoV-2 spike. Study observations and caveats: Ad26.COV2.S recipients had broader spike-specific TCRs (P = 0.0014). Possibly, TCR breadth and depth analyses underestimated total T cell responses.

Regarding this clone: What it binds is not known.

Generated by immunoSEQ multiplex PCR, the TCRdb table keeps only in-frame clones and is missing some. Found here are 350,000 to 500,000 clones, roughly 91% of them singletons; the top ten hold less than 5.5%. The sequences come from peripheral blood, collected in a trial of Ad26.COV2.S vaccine versus placebo. The chain is built from TRBV15 and TRBJ2-7, with D unclear. The sequence was collected from a person aged 18 to 59 who received the Ad26.COV2.S COVID-19 vaccine or a placebo. In DNA, the CDR3 is TGTGCCACCAGTCCTGTGCGTAATCTCTACGAGCAGTACTTC. It is translated as CATSPVRNLYEQYF.